This paragraph covers one T cell receptor beta chain sequence. The antigen remains undetermined. Template switching added a universal primer site; cDNA carried unique molecular identifiers. TCRdb re-derived calls from the 5' RACE reads in MiXCR, one entry per CDR3 protein. The repertoire holds a few hundred thousand distinct CDR3 sequences, with roughly 26% as singletons. Healthy Caucasians, and only they, were the donors. This entry comes from a study of identical twins. Study outcomes and limitations: Models underestimated TCR alpha sharing (out-of-frame) in monozygotic twins.

V was shortened by 2 bases and J by 7 bases, with 13 bases between the two germline ends. Germline values: CDR1 SGHDT, CDR2 YYEEEE. The CDR3 spans 14 residues. This same sample was also taken into another study, of T cells expressing NK-cell markers.

The origin of this receptor is a woman aged 18-29 years in good health. The chain employs TRBV5-6 and TRBJ1-5, with D possibly TRBD1 on 5 matching bases. The sample comprised CD4+ T cells sorted from blood. The DNA of the CDR3 is TGTGCCAGCAGCTTTTACGGGGGGGAGCAGCCCCAGCATTTT. Its protein product is CASSFYGGEQPQHF.